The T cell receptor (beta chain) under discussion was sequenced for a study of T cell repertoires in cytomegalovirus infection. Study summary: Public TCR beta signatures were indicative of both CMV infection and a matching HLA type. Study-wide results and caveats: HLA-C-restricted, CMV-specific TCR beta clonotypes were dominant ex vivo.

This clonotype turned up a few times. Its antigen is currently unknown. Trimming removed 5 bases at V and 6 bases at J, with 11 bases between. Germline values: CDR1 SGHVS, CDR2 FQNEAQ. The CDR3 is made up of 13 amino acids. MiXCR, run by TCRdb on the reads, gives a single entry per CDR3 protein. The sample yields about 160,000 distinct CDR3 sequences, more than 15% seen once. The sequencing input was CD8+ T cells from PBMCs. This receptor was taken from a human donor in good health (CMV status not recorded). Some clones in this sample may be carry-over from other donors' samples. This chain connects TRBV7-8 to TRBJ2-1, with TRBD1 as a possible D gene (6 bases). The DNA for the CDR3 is TGTGCCAGCAGCGCGACAGGTGGCAATGAGCAGTTCTTC. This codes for CASSATGGNEQFF.